These 10 T cell receptor beta chains originate from one sample sequenced in a study of blood T cell repertoires in COVID-19. Sequencing was performed with immunoSEQ multiplex PCR; in TCRdb, only in-frame clones are kept and a portion is missing. The profile shows 60,000 or so clones, just under 85% of them singletons. The sequenced material came from peripheral blood. These TCRs come from a man aged 55 to 70 with acute or convalescent COVID-19.

The CDR3, as DNA: TGTGCCAGCAGTTTGCGGCGGGAGCCGCAGTATTTT. Amino acids: CASSLRREPQYF. The chain recombines TRBV12-3 or TRBV12-4 with TRBJ2-3; 7 nucleotides agree with TRBD2. V dropped 3 bases and J dropped 10; count of bases not matched to a gene: 4. The CDR3 contains 12 residues.

The chain is built from TRBV18 and TRBJ2-2; TRBD2 aligns across 15 bases. The CDR3 loop spans 18 amino acids. Trimming at V came to 4 bases and at J to 6 bases, leaving 9 bases not matched to a gene. Germline CDR1 and CDR2: KGHSH and LQKENI. CDR3 protein: CASSLAGLAGGDAGELFF. The CDR3 bases are TGTGCCAGCTCACTAGCGGGACTAGCGGGGGGAGACGCCGGGGAGCTGTTTTTT.

This chain connects TRBV7-2 to TRBJ1-1, with TRBD1 matching over 8 bases. This CDR3 is 16 amino acids long. Germline CDR1 is SGHTA and CDR2 is FQGNSA. V was clipped by 1 base and J by 0 bases; unmatched bases: 4. As DNA, the CDR3 is TGTGCCAGCAGCTTAGGTGACAGGGGCATGAACACTGAAGCTTTCTTT. It is translated as CASSLGDRGMNTEAFF.

As to this clone: A read error may be the cause here, since a much bigger clone is one base away. The same CDR3 also results from other DNA sequences found in this sample. The V call is TRBV7-9, the J call TRBJ1-1; 8 nucleotides agree with TRBD1. The CDR3 runs to 13 residues. The V and J ends lost 4 bases and 4 bases, in that order; junction bases with no gene match: 2. The germline V gene has CDR1 SEHNR and CDR2 FQNEAQ (reference sequence). Written as DNA, the CDR3 is TGTGCCAGCAGCTCACAGGGGGGCACTGAAGCTTTCTTT. Translating it yields CASSSQGGTEAFF.

With respect to this clone: Other DNA sequences of this sample code for an identical CDR3. In DNA form, the CDR3 reads TGCGCCAGCAGCCCCGGAGGGAACACTGAAGCTTTCTTT. Translation gives CASSPGGNTEAFF. This chain links TRBV5-1 with TRBJ1-1; D not certain. Germline assignment: CDR1 SGHRS and CDR2 YFSETQ. Trimming cost V 4 bases and J 1 base, with 8 bases left between them. The CDR3 has 13 residues.

V is TRBV6-5 and J is TRBJ1-1; D uncertain. The CDR3 length is 12 residues. V lost 2 bases to trimming and J lost 7 bases, with 8 bases between them. Germline-derived CDR1 and CDR2 are MNHEY and SVGAGI. Here the CDR3 reads CASSYERSEAFF. DNA of the CDR3: TGTGCCAGCAGTTACGAAAGGAGTGAAGCTTTCTTT.

This chain connects TRBV7-9 to TRBJ2-2, with 8 bases identical to TRBD1. The CDR3 contains 15 residues. Germline V CDR1 and CDR2: SEHNR, FQNEAQ (reference sequence). V lost 7 bases and J lost 6; bases outside the gene matches: 10. CDR3: CASIPDRVEAGELFF. The CDR3 region has the DNA TGTGCCAGCATCCCGGACAGGGTGGAGGCCGGGGAGCTGTTTTTT.

The chain combines TRBV6-5 with TRBJ2-2; D gene ambiguous. The CDR3 has 16 residues. CDR1 MNHEY and CDR2 SVGAGI come from the germline V gene. The germline V and J ends were trimmed by 0 bases and 7 bases, with 15 bases remaining between them. The CDR3 spells CASSYSSSPQYGELFF. The CDR3 DNA is TGTGCCAGCAGTTACTCGAGTAGCCCGCAGTACGGGGAGCTGTTTTTT.

This chain connects TRBV2 to TRBJ1-5; the D is unclear. Trimming pared 6 bases from V and 3 bases from J, leaving 9 bases between. The length of the CDR3 is 13 residues. Germline V CDR1 and CDR2: SNHLY, FYNNEI. Written as DNA, the CDR3 is TGTGCCAGCAGCGACACTCTCAATCAGCCCCAGCATTTT. This translates into CASSDTLNQPQHF.

The chain employs TRBV10-3 and TRBJ2-4; D possibly corresponds to TRBD2 (5 bases). Germline V gene sequence: CDR1 ENHRY, CDR2 SYGVKD. The V end lost 11 bases, the J end lost 3 bases, and 20 bases lay between the germline ends. The CDR3 covers 15 residues. CDR3 DNA: TGTGCCGTGACCTCGGACCCTCGGGGCAAAAACATTCAGTACTTC. Translation gives CAVTSDPRGKNIQYF.